These 27 T cell receptor beta chains originate from one sample sequenced in a study of blood T cell repertoires in COVID-19. The assay was immunoSEQ multiplex PCR, and TCRdb's table has in-frame clones only and misses some. Among 60,000 or so clones listed, around 78% were seen once. Sequencing input: peripheral blood. The receptor source for this set is a human donor in a cohort sampled during active COVID-19.

The chain couples TRBV7-6 to TRBJ1-1, with D possibly TRBD1 on 6 matching bases. V gave up 5 bases and J gave up 0 bases, with 13 bases separating them. This CDR3 has 15 amino acids. The germline gives CDR1 SGHVS, CDR2 FNYEAQ. This CDR3 reads CASSLLRGMNTEAFF. The CDR3 DNA sequence: TGTGCCAGCAGCCTACTTAGGGGGATGAACACTGAAGCTTTCTTT.

V usage is TRBV7-2 and J usage is TRBJ1-4; possibly TRBD1 for D (5 bases). The CDR3 length is 16 residues. The germline gives CDR1 SGHTA, CDR2 FQGNSA. V shed 5 bases and J shed 3 bases, with 16 bases lying between them. CDR3 bases: TGTGCCAGCAGCGTTAGATACTTAGGGGCTAATGAAAAACTGTTTTTT. Translation: CASSVRYLGANEKLFF.

The chain combines TRBV5-1 with TRBJ1-5; D is possibly TRBD1 (6 bases). CDR3 length: 17 amino acids. The V and J ends lost 5 bases and 2 bases respectively, with 20 bases between them. Germline CDR1 SGHRS, CDR2 YFSETQ. CDR3 bases: TGCGCCAGCAGGGTTCGTCAGGGGTCGATTCGCAATCAGCCCCAGCATTTT. Its translation is CASRVRQGSIRNQPQHF.

This chain uses TRBV18 with TRBJ1-2, with 9 bases lining up with TRBD1. Germline assignment: CDR1 KGHSH and CDR2 LQKENI. The CDR3 runs to 16 residues. Trimming removed 3 bases from V and 7 bases from J; junction bases left unmatched: 12. The CDR3 nucleotides are TGTGCCAGCTCACCGCGAATCACAGGGGGCGCGAGTGGCTACACCTTC. It is translated as CASSPRITGGASGYTF.

V usage is TRBV5-1 and J usage is TRBJ1-1, with a weak D call TRBD1 (5 bases). V lost 0 bases to trimming and J lost 1 base, with 10 bases between them. The CDR3 spans 15 residues. The germline CDR1 and CDR2 sequences are SGHRS and YFSETQ. The CDR3 coding sequence is TGCGCCAGCAGCTTGGATGGGCAGGGGAACACTGAAGCTTTCTTT. Its protein is CASSLDGQGNTEAFF.

The chain combines TRBV27 with TRBJ1-1; TRBD1 matches 9 bases. V shed 5 bases and J 0 bases; nucleotides not matched to a gene: 7. Germline V lookup: CDR1 MNHEY, CDR2 SMNVEV (reference sequence). The CDR3 extends over 16 amino acids. The CDR3 DNA sequence: TGTGCCAGCAGTCCGGGGACAGGGAGGATGAACACTGAAGCTTTCTTT. Its protein is CASSPGTGRMNTEAFF.

This clone was recorded a few times. The J gene is TRBJ2-2, the V gene TRBV10-3; possible D gene TRBD1, 7 bases. Germline CDR1 is ENHRY and CDR2 is SYGVKD. CDR3 length: 14 amino acids. The CDR3 DNA follows: TGTGCGACTAGGGGACAGACTAACACCGGGGAGCTGTTTTTT. This codes for CATRGQTNTGELFF.

This rearrangement joins TRBV3-1 (or the pseudogene TRBV3-2) to TRBJ1-1, with 11 bases lining up with TRBD1. There are 17 residues in the CDR3. The V gene's germline CDR1 is LGHDT and CDR2 YNNKEL (reference sequence). The junction had 12 bases not matched to a gene; V was cut back by 9 bases and J by 0 bases. The CDR3: CASTPDRGRGMNTEAFF. As DNA, the CDR3 is TGTGCCAGTACTCCGGACAGGGGGCGGGGAATGAACACTGAAGCTTTCTTT.

The chain joins TRBV27 to TRBJ2-7; D unclear. Germline assignment: CDR1 MNHEY and CDR2 SMNVEV (reference sequence). CDR3 length: 14 amino acids. V was cut by 3 bases and J by 0 bases, with 9 bases left in between. CDR3 DNA sequence: TGTGCCAGCAGTTTCATGGGCAGCTCCTACGAGCAGTACTTC. This translates into CASSFMGSSYEQYF.

The V and J genes are TRBV7-2 and TRBJ2-2, with D perhaps TRBD2 (6 bases). The germline V gene encodes CDR1 SGHTA and CDR2 FQGNSA. V was shortened by 4 bases and J by 2 bases, with 20 bases between the two germline ends. The CDR3 loop spans 18 amino acids. Here the CDR3 DNA reads TGTGCCAGCAGCTCCTCGCGGGGTGGAGGCGCCAACACCGGGGAGCTGTTTTTT. Its protein product is CASSSSRGGGANTGELFF. Based on the CDR3 plus reference TRBV7-2 and TRBJ2-2, the full variable domain is GAGVSQSPSNKVTEKGKDVELRCDPISGHTALYWYRQSLGQGLEFLIYFQGNSAPDKSGLPSDRFSAERTGGSVSTLTIQRTQQEDSAVYLCASSSSRGGGANTGELFFGEGSRLTVL.

This chain uses TRBV6-6 with TRBJ1-2; 7 bases align to TRBD1. CDR3 size: 14 residues. Looked up from germline, CDR1 is MNHNY and CDR2 is SVGAGI (reference sequence). V shed 5 bases and J 8 bases; nucleotides not matched to a gene: 11. The CDR3 region has the DNA TGTGCCAGCAGTCAAGCCACAGGGGACAGAGGCTACACCTTC. The encoded protein is CASSQATGDRGYTF.

The chain is built from TRBV27 and TRBJ2-7, with 13 positions matching TRBD2. Trimming at V came to 7 bases and at J to 3 bases, leaving 6 bases not matched to a gene. Germline values: CDR1 MNHEY, CDR2 SMNVEV (reference sequence). The length of the CDR3 is 15 residues. CDR3 loop: CASTLTSGRDYEQYF. As DNA, the CDR3 is TGTGCCAGCACCCTCACTAGCGGGAGGGACTACGAGCAGTACTTC.

The CDR3 protein is CASSQAGTTEETQYF. As DNA, the CDR3 is TGCGCCAGCAGCCAGGCTGGGACTACCGAAGAGACCCAGTACTTC. The chain is built from TRBV4-1 and TRBJ2-5, with TRBD2 identical over 7 bases. The CDR3 sequence is 15 residues long. J lost 3 bases, V lost 3 bases, and 7 bases had no gene match. Germline V gene data show CDR1 as MGHRA and CDR2 as YSYEKL.

The chain employs TRBV6-5 and TRBJ1-2; TRBD1 aligns across 9 bases. Germline loops: CDR1 MNHEY, CDR2 SVGAGI. The CDR3 has 13 amino acids. V dropped 5 bases and J dropped 6; count of bases not matched to a gene: 4. Here the CDR3 reads CASSQTGGDGYTF. The DNA for the CDR3 is TGTGCCAGCAGTCAGACAGGGGGGGATGGCTACACCTTC.

The chain links TRBV27 to TRBJ2-3, with D unclear. CDR3 length: 14 residues. Germline CDR1 reads MNHEY; CDR2 reads SMNVEV (reference sequence). The V end lost 0 bases, the J end lost 2 bases, and 6 bases lay between the germline ends. The DNA of the CDR3 is TGTGCCAGCAGTTTATCCCACATCACAGATACGCAGTATTTT. Translating it yields CASSLSHITDTQYF.

This rearrangement joins TRBV27 to TRBJ2-7; 7 bases align to TRBD1. V lost 6 bases to trimming and J lost 2 bases; unmatched junction nucleotides: 7. The CDR3 extends over 14 amino acids. Germline-derived CDR1 and CDR2 are MNHEY and SMNVEV (reference sequence). CDR3 loop: CASSSTGAAYEQYF. The CDR3 bases are TGTGCCAGCAGCAGCACAGGGGCCGCCTACGAGCAGTACTTC.

The rearrangement joins TRBV28 to TRBJ2-7; possibly TRBD1 for D (5 bases). Trimming left V 3 bases short and J 5 bases short, with 8 bases between. Germline values: CDR1 MDHEN, CDR2 SYDVKM. This CDR3 comprises 12 residues. CDR3 coding DNA: TGTGCCAGCAGTTTTGGGGCAGACGAGCAGTACTTC. Its translation is CASSFGADEQYF.

This clone was observed a single time. This rearrangement joins TRBV5-1 to TRBJ2-7; 14 nucleotides agree with TRBD2. The junction had 9 bases not matched to a gene; V was cut back by 3 bases and J by 4 bases. The V gene's germline CDR1 is SGHRS and CDR2 YFSETQ. The length of the CDR3 is 17 residues. CDR3 region: CASSWPETSGGDYEQYF. CDR3 nucleotides: TGCGCCAGCAGCTGGCCGGAGACTAGCGGGGGGGATTACGAGCAGTACTTC.

V gene TRBV19 combines with J gene TRBJ2-7, with TRBD2 identical over 7 bases. The CDR3 totals 13 residues. CDR1 and CDR2 (germline): LNHDA, SQIVND (reference sequence). After removal of 5 bases from V and 3 bases from J, the junction contained 4 bases not matched to a gene. This CDR3 is CASSVGGGYEQYF. In nucleotides, the CDR3 is TGTGCCAGTAGTGTTGGGGGGGGCTACGAGCAGTACTTC.

J is TRBJ2-7 and V is TRBV7-8, with TRBD2 matching 11 bases. The germline V gene has CDR1 SGHVS and CDR2 FQNEAQ. The CDR3 loop spans 21 amino acids. V lost 7 bases and J lost 0; bases outside the gene matches: 23. The CDR3 region has the DNA TGTGCCAGCAATCTACGGGAACTAGCGGGGGCCACACTTACGAGCTCCTACGAGCAGTACTTC. It translates to CASNLRELAGATLTSSYEQYF.

V is TRBV28 and J is TRBJ2-7, with 9 bases matching TRBD1. The ends lost 7 bases at V and 2 bases at J; junction bases unmatched: 6. The CDR3 length is 14 residues. The germline CDR1 and CDR2 sequences are MDHEN and SYDVKM. CDR3: CASNLQGAPYEQYF. CDR3 nucleotide sequence: TGTGCCAGCAACCTACAGGGGGCCCCCTACGAGCAGTACTTC.

The rearrangement joins TRBV29-1 to TRBJ1-1; perhaps TRBD1 as D (5 bases). Per germline, CDR1 SQVTM and CDR2 ANQGSEA. Trimming removed 6 bases at V and 1 base at J, with 15 bases between. The CDR3 runs 14 residues. In DNA, the CDR3 is TGCAGCGTGGGGCTTTGGGGGGGGAACACTGAAGCTTTCTTT. Translated, it gives CSVGLWGGNTEAFF.

This rearrangement joins TRBV25-1 to TRBJ1-2, with D uncertain. Trimming shortened V by 7 bases and J by 7 bases, and 25 bases separated the two germline ends. Germline CDR1 and CDR2: MGHDK and SYGVNS. The CDR3 has 16 residues. The CDR3 spells CASTQGPGEKFSGYTF. In DNA form, the CDR3 reads TGTGCCAGCACCCAAGGCCCCGGAGAAAAGTTTAGTGGCTACACCTTC.

This clone appeared a single time. The rearrangement uses TRBV5-1 and TRBJ1-4, with a possible D match to TRBD1 (5 bases). The CDR3 has 14 amino acids. Between the trimmed V and J ends, which lost 4 bases and 8 bases, there was a span of 15 bases. The germline V gene encodes CDR1 SGHRS and CDR2 YFSETQ. CDR3 protein: CASSPAGDLEKLFF. DNA of the CDR3: TGCGCCAGCAGCCCGGCGGGGGATCTCGAAAAACTGTTTTTT.

This chain joins TRBV5-1 and TRBJ2-3; TRBD2 matches at 7 bases. CDR1 and CDR2 (germline): SGHRS, YFSETQ. The CDR3 runs to 15 residues. V lost 0 bases and J lost 4; bases outside the gene matches: 5. DNA of the CDR3: TGCGCCAGCAGCTTGGTCTGGGGGGGGTCAGATACGCAGTATTTT. It specifies CASSLVWGGSDTQYF.

The chain carries TRBV4-3 and TRBJ1-3; D not certain. In germline, CDR1 is LGHNA, CDR2 YSLEER. The V gene lost 7 bases and the J gene lost 1 base, with 5 bases spanning the gap. This CDR3 spans 12 amino acids. The CDR3 region has the DNA TGCGCCAGCACGGGTTCTGGAAACACCATATATTTT. Amino acids: CASTGSGNTIYF.

CDR3 region: CASLVFTGSNYGYTF. CDR3 nucleotides: TGTGCCAGCCTAGTATTTACGGGGTCTAACTATGGCTACACCTTC. This chain links TRBV19 with TRBJ1-2; D is uncertain. The CDR3 extends over 15 amino acids. The germline V gene has CDR1 LNHDA and CDR2 SQIVND (reference sequence). The germline V and J ends were trimmed by 9 bases and 0 bases, with 17 bases remaining between them.